This T cell receptor (beta chain) is drawn from a study of T cell responses to AZD1222 COVID-19 vaccine. The CDR3 contains 14 residues. The V gene's germline CDR1 is GTSNPN and CDR2 SVGIG (reference sequence). V was pared by 0 bases and J by 3 bases, with 9 bases between. The repertoire was sequenced with immunoSEQ multiplex PCR; TCRdb's copy has only in-frame clones and lacks some. Among roughly 180,000 clones listed, 91% were seen once. The clonotype was recovered from an adult in good health. V gene TRBV30 combines with J gene TRBJ1-5; a possible D gene is TRBD1 (5 bases). Specimen: peripheral blood, collected on day 0 of AZD1222 vaccination. For the CDR3, the DNA is TGTGCCTGGAGTGTATGGGGGACCAATCAGCCCCAGCATTTT. Amino acid sequence: CAWSVWGTNQPQHF.